A single TCR beta chain is shown here with its context. The entry originates in a study of shared clonotypes between healthy human individuals. After removal of 4 bases from V and 6 bases from J, the junction contained 12 bases not matched to a gene. Germline CDR1 reads SGHRS; CDR2 reads YFSETQ. The CDR3 spans 15 residues. Produced via immunoSEQ multiplex PCR; TCRdb's table is partial and in-frame only. The sample yields over a million clones, around 97% seen once. This sequence originates from a man aged 30 to 39 in good health. V and J are TRBV5-1 and TRBJ2-5; TRBD2 agrees at 7 bases. Material: naive CD4+ T cells sorted from blood. Subset meaning: CD45RA+ positively selected. CDR3 protein: CASSQVGGLDKTQYF. The CDR3 DNA reads as TGCGCCAGCAGCCAAGTGGGGGGGTTGGATAAGACCCAGTACTTC.